The 27 T cell receptor beta chains below were found in one sample sequenced in a study of T cell responses to AZD1222 COVID-19 vaccine. Some clones are missing from TCRdb's copy, which holds only in-frame ones; the method was immunoSEQ multiplex PCR. The repertoire holds approximately 99,000 clones, with roughly 90% as singletons. This sample comprised peripheral blood, obtained 28 days after the second AZD1222 dose. The receptors derive from an adult who received the AZD1222 COVID-19 vaccine.

This clone was seen only a few times. The CDR3 sequence: CASSSQQGTGNTIYF. In nucleotides, the CDR3 is TGTGCCAGCAGTTCCCAACAGGGGACTGGAAACACCATATATTTT. This sequence joins TRBV28 and TRBJ1-3, with 7 bases aligning to TRBD1. The CDR3 sequence is 15 residues long. Trimming at V came to 4 bases and at J to 2 bases, leaving 5 bases not matched to a gene. The V gene's germline CDR1 is MDHEN and CDR2 SYDVKM.

The rearrangement uses TRBV28 and TRBJ2-5, with a possible D match to TRBD2 (6 bases). CDR1 MDHEN and CDR2 SYDVKM come from the germline V gene. The CDR3 runs to 12 residues. Trimming shortened V by 7 bases and J by 5 bases, and 11 bases separated the two germline ends. CDR3 loop: CASTGGGETQYF. CDR3 sequence (DNA): TGTGCCAGCACAGGAGGAGGGGAGACCCAGTACTTC.

The chain carries TRBV9 and TRBJ2-4; 7 positions agree with TRBD2. V lost 0 bases, J lost 10 bases, and 4 bases stayed unmatched. Germline V gives CDR1 SGDLS, CDR2 YYNGEE. This CDR3 comprises 13 residues. CDR3 sequence reads: CASSVAGSGIQYF. The CDR3 coding sequence is TGTGCCAGCAGCGTAGCAGGTAGCGGGATTCAGTACTTC.

A few counts support this clone. The chain uses TRBV4-1 and TRBJ1-4; a possible D gene is TRBD1 (5 bases). V was cut by 1 base and J by 8 bases, with 17 bases left in between. The CDR3 loop spans 16 amino acids. Germline-derived CDR1 and CDR2 are MGHRA and YSYEKL. CDR3 bases: TGCGCCAGCAGCCAAGGGTTGGCAGGGTTTAACGAAAAACTGTTTTTT. Translated, it gives CASSQGLAGFNEKLFF.

V usage is TRBV29-1 and J usage is TRBJ1-1; 7 bases align to TRBD1. This CDR3 contains 11 residues. Germline assignment: CDR1 SQVTM and CDR2 ANQGSEA. The V gene end was trimmed by 4 bases and the J gene end by 6 bases; junction bases not matched to a gene: 2. This chain's CDR3 is CSVGQGAEAFF. Written as DNA, the CDR3 is TGCAGCGTTGGCCAGGGGGCTGAAGCTTTCTTT.

The chain couples TRBV7-9 to TRBJ1-2; D call uncertain. The ends were cut back, 0 bases at V and 8 bases at J, with 13 bases in the middle. The CDR3 loop spans 14 amino acids. CDR1 and CDR2 from the germline V gene are SEHNR and FQNEAQ (reference sequence). The CDR3 protein is CASSLASTAEGYTF. Written as DNA, the CDR3 is TGTGCCAGCAGCTTAGCTAGCACAGCAGAGGGCTACACCTTC.

The chain has TRBV7-9 and TRBJ2-3; 9 nucleotides align to TRBD1. The CDR3 runs 15 residues. V was clipped by 5 bases and J by 4 bases; unmatched bases: 7. CDR1 is SEHNR and CDR2 is FQNEAQ in the germline V gene (reference sequence). CDR3 amino acids: CASSTRQGVADTQYF. CDR3 sequence (DNA): TGTGCCAGCAGCACACGACAGGGGGTGGCAGATACGCAGTATTTT.

This clone was detected once. This sequence joins TRBV27 and TRBJ1-6; 10 nucleotides agree with TRBD1. Germline V gives CDR1 MNHEY, CDR2 SMNVEV (reference sequence). This CDR3 is 14 amino acids long. J lost 10 bases, V lost 6 bases, and 6 bases had no gene match. In DNA, the CDR3 is TGTGCCAGCAGACCGGGACAGGGGTTGTCACCCCTCCACTTT. It encodes CASRPGQGLSPLHF.

This chain links TRBV4-1 with TRBJ2-2, with D unclear. V dropped 0 bases and J dropped 0 bases, with 8 bases sitting between them. This CDR3 is built from 16 residues. Germline-derived CDR1 and CDR2 are MGHRA and YSYEKL. The CDR3 is CASSQEPAANTGELFF. In DNA, the CDR3 is TGCGCCAGCAGCCAAGAACCGGCAGCGAACACCGGGGAGCTGTTTTTT.

This chain uses TRBV9 with TRBJ1-2; possibly TRBD1 for D (5 bases). The CDR3 is made up of 14 amino acids. Germline V CDR1 and CDR2: SGDLS, YYNGEE. V was clipped by 0 bases and J by 3 bases, with 9 bases between them. CDR3 DNA sequence: TGTGCCAGCAGCGTAGGGCAGGGACACTATGGCTACACCTTC. This codes for CASSVGQGHYGYTF.

The J gene is TRBJ2-3, the V gene TRBV11-2; D remains unclear. The CDR3 is 13 residues long. Trimming took off 2 bases at V and 2 bases at J, with 5 bases between the two ends. The germline gives CDR1 SGHAT, CDR2 FQNNGV. CDR3 bases: TGTGCCAGCAGCTTAAGGACCACAGATACGCAGTATTTT. Protein product: CASSLRTTDTQYF.

This chain connects TRBV5-1 to TRBJ2-3; 11 bases agree with TRBD2. CDR1 SGHRS and CDR2 YFSETQ come from the germline V gene. The junction had 6 bases not matched to a gene; V was cut back by 4 bases and J by 2 bases. This CDR3 has 16 amino acids. CDR3 sequence: CASSPRTSGYTDTQYF. The CDR3 nucleotides are TGCGCCAGCAGCCCAAGGACTAGCGGGTACACAGATACGCAGTATTTT.

V is TRBV5-5 and J is TRBJ2-5; 7 nucleotides line up with TRBD1. The length of the CDR3 is 14 residues. The ends lost 6 bases at V and 4 bases at J; junction bases unmatched: 9. CDR1 and CDR2 (germline): SGHKS, YYEKEE (reference sequence). Here the CDR3 reads CASTSRQGGETQYF. The CDR3 DNA sequence: TGTGCCAGCACCTCCCGACAGGGTGGAGAGACCCAGTACTTC.

The chain recombines TRBV4-1 with TRBJ2-1; a weak D match, TRBD2 (5 bases). Germline CDR1 MGHRA, CDR2 YSYEKL. The ends were cut back, 6 bases at V and 1 base at J, with 16 bases in the middle. This CDR3 has 16 amino acids. CDR3 amino acids: CASSQRGQASYNEQFF. CDR3 nucleotides: TGCGCCAGCAGTCAAAGAGGGCAGGCTTCCTACAATGAGCAGTTCTTC.

V usage is TRBV7-9 and J usage is TRBJ2-3; no reliable D call. Germline CDR1 and CDR2: SEHNR and FQNEAQ (reference sequence). V was pared by 5 bases and J by 4 bases, with 13 bases between. The length of the CDR3 is 14 residues. CDR3 sequence: CASSQNNGADTQYF. The DNA of the CDR3 is TGTGCCAGCAGCCAAAATAATGGGGCAGATACGCAGTATTTT.

The CDR3 DNA reads as TGTGCCAGCAGCTCTAGCGGGAGGGCCGGCGAGACCCAGTACTTC. It translates to CASSSSGRAGETQYF. The V and J genes are TRBV5-4 and TRBJ2-5; 12 nucleotides agree with TRBD2. The CDR3 is made up of 15 amino acids. V trimming: 3 bases; J trimming: 5 bases; junction bases outside the gene matches: 5. Germline V CDR1 and CDR2: SGHNT, YYREEE (reference sequence).

V is TRBV29-1 and J is TRBJ2-5; 8 bases map to TRBD2. This CDR3 spans 14 amino acids. Germline assignment: CDR1 SQVTM and CDR2 ANQGSEA. Losses at the gene ends were 6 bases for V and 1 base for J; bases not matched to a gene: 7. The CDR3 DNA sequence: TGCAGCGTGGAACTAGCGGCAACCCAAGAGACCCAGTACTTC. Its protein product is CSVELAATQETQYF.

The V call is TRBV3-1 (or the pseudogene TRBV3-2), the J call TRBJ1-2; D unclear. There are 15 residues in the CDR3. Germline-derived CDR1 and CDR2 are LGHDT and YNNKEL (reference sequence). V lost 4 bases, J lost 3 bases, and 15 bases lay in between. CDR3 loop: CASSPGTERYYGYTF. CDR3 nucleotides: TGTGCCAGCAGCCCAGGCACAGAAAGGTACTATGGCTACACCTTC.

This sequence joins TRBV5-1 and TRBJ2-3; 7 nucleotides agree with TRBD2. Germline V CDR1 and CDR2: SGHRS, YFSETQ. The CDR3 runs 13 residues. Trimming removed 2 bases from V and 5 bases from J; junction bases left unmatched: 2. CDR3 sequence (DNA): TGCGCCAGCAGCTTCGCTAGCGGAGATACGCAGTATTTT. Translation: CASSFASGDTQYF. The full variable domain, in which reference TRBV5-1 and TRBJ2-3 provide the parts outside the CDR3, is KAGVTQTPRYLIKTRGQQVTLSCSPISGHRSVSWYQQTPGQGLQFLFEYFSETQRNKGNFPGRFSGRQFSNSRSEMNVSTLELGDSALYLCASSFASGDTQYFGPGTRLTVL.

The chain uses TRBV10-3 and TRBJ1-2; 9 positions agree with TRBD1. The trim removed 4 bases at V and 7 bases at J, leaving 7 bases unmatched. This CDR3 has 14 residues. Germline CDR1 and CDR2: ENHRY and SYGVKD. This chain's CDR3 is CAISASNRGPGYTF. In DNA form, the CDR3 reads TGTGCCATCAGTGCCTCGAACAGGGGGCCTGGCTACACCTTC.

The V call is TRBV7-2, the J call TRBJ2-7, with TRBD1 matching over 10 bases. This CDR3 spans 14 amino acids. Germline CDR1 SGHTA, CDR2 FQGNSA. With V trimmed by 1 base and J by 5 bases, 2 bases remained unmatched. DNA for the CDR3: TGTGCCAGCAGCTTAGGGACAGGGGGAAACGAGCAGTACTTC. This sequence encodes CASSLGTGGNEQYF.

The V gene is TRBV18, the J gene TRBJ2-1; tentatively, D is TRBD2 (5 bases). V was trimmed by 1 base and J by 0 bases, leaving 7 bases between them. This CDR3 is built from 15 residues. Germline V gene data show CDR1 as KGHSH and CDR2 as LQKENI. DNA of the CDR3: TGTGCCAGCTCACCACGGGAGAGCTCCTACAATGAGCAGTTCTTC. It codes for CASSPRESSYNEQFF.

The V and J genes are TRBV28 and TRBJ1-1, with D maybe TRBD1 (5 bases). V gave up 1 base and J gave up 12 bases, with 21 bases separating them. The length of the CDR3 is 15 residues. Germline values: CDR1 MDHEN, CDR2 SYDVKM. CDR3 loop: CASSLSMGGPLLTFF. The DNA for the CDR3 is TGTGCCAGCAGTTTATCCATGGGGGGACCCCTTCTAACTTTCTTT.

In this sample, this clone turned up once. J is TRBJ2-7 and V is TRBV20-1; D not certain. The germline V gene has CDR1 DFQATT and CDR2 SNEGSKA (reference sequence). Trimming stripped 3 bases from V and 5 bases from J, with 8 bases between. The CDR3 is made up of 11 amino acids. The CDR3, as DNA: TGCAGTGCTAGGTCTGGCCACGAGCAGTACTTC. This gives the protein CSARSGHEQYF.

The chain joins TRBV2 to TRBJ1-2, with TRBD1 as a possible D gene (6 bases). CDR1 is SNHLY and CDR2 is FYNNEI in the germline V gene. V was trimmed by 3 bases and J by 7 bases, leaving 6 bases between them. The CDR3 loop spans 11 amino acids. CDR3 in amino acids: CASSDRGGYTF. The CDR3 DNA follows: TGTGCCAGCAGTGACAGGGGTGGCTACACCTTC.

The CDR3 DNA follows: TGCGCCAGCAGCTTGGAGGCATTCACCGGGGAGCTGTTTTTT. Its protein is CASSLEAFTGELFF. The rearrangement joins TRBV5-1 to TRBJ2-2; D not certain. CDR3 length: 14 residues. V shed 0 bases and J shed 4 bases, with 7 bases lying between them. The V gene's germline CDR1 is SGHRS and CDR2 YFSETQ.

V is TRBV24-1 and J is TRBJ1-5; no reliable D call. Germline CDR1 KGHDR, CDR2 SFDVKD. The CDR3 contains 12 residues. V was clipped by 8 bases and J by 3 bases, with 7 bases between them. The CDR3 loop is CATNTANQPQHF. CDR3 DNA sequence: TGTGCCACCAACACAGCCAATCAGCCCCAGCATTTT.